The 27 T cell receptor beta chains listed next were all sequenced from one sample in a study of blood T cell repertoires in COVID-19. The method was immunoSEQ multiplex PCR; TCRdb's version includes in-frame clones alone and lacks a portion of them. The table has some 110,000 clones, approximately 82% seen once. The sample consisted of peripheral blood. The source of these receptors is a man between 65 and 85 years old with active or convalescent COVID-19.

The gene calls are TRBV12-1 and TRBJ2-7; the table's D call of TRBD2 was not tested on the DNA. TRBV12-1 is a pseudogene segment. This CDR3 is 13 amino acids long. The CDR3, as DNA: TGTGCCAGCAGCTTTCGGGGGGCATACGAGCAGTACTTC. Protein product: CASSFRGAYEQYF.

This clone was seen just once. V gene TRBV7-2 combines with J gene TRBJ2-3; D is perhaps TRBD2 (5 bases). There are 15 residues in the CDR3. The ends were cut back, 5 bases at V and 6 bases at J, with 18 bases in the middle. Germline V gene sequence: CDR1 SGHTA, CDR2 FQGNSA. CDR3 region: CASSPNGREKDTQYF. In DNA, the CDR3 is TGTGCCAGCAGCCCTAATGGAAGGGAGAAGGATACGCAGTATTTT. The whole variable domain, filled in from reference TRBV7-2 and TRBJ2-3, reads GAGVSQSPSNKVTEKGKDVELRCDPISGHTALYWYRQSLGQGLEFLIYFQGNSAPDKSGLPSDRFSAERTGGSVSTLTIQRTQQEDSAVYLCASSPNGREKDTQYFGPGTRLTVL.

The chain is built from TRBV19 and TRBJ1-1, with unresolved D. The CDR3 totals 13 residues. The germline V gene has CDR1 LNHDA and CDR2 SQIVND (reference sequence). The V gene lost 7 bases and the J gene lost 3 bases, with 12 bases spanning the gap. The CDR3 region has the DNA TGTGCCAGTAACAAGATATTGGACACTGAAGCTTTCTTT. Translated, it gives CASNKILDTEAFF.

The chain combines TRBV11-3 with TRBJ2-1, with TRBD2 matching 9 bases. This CDR3 contains 14 residues. The germline gives CDR1 SGHNT, CDR2 YENEEA. Trimming cost V 1 base and J 15 bases; bases outside gene matches: 10. Here the CDR3 reads CASSLVGLAGRLFF. The CDR3 DNA follows: TGTGCCAGCAGCTTAGTGGGGCTAGCGGGGAGGTTGTTCTTC.

This rearrangement joins TRBV28 to TRBJ1-2; no definite D call. The CDR3 contains 13 residues. V lost 1 base and J 7 bases, leaving 10 bases between the germline ends. Germline values: CDR1 MDHEN, CDR2 SYDVKM. CDR3 in DNA: TGTGCCAGCAGTTTATCTCCGGGAGTTGGCTACACCTTC. Protein sequence: CASSLSPGVGYTF.

This chain joins TRBV7-6 and TRBJ2-5, with TRBD1 as a possible D gene (7 bases). Germline V CDR1 and CDR2: SGHVS, FNYEAQ. V was clipped by 5 bases and J by 7 bases, with 29 bases between them. This CDR3 has 18 residues. The CDR3 protein is CASSPSSGIGPGGGTQYF. The CDR3 bases are TGTGCCAGCAGCCCGAGTAGTGGGATCGGGCCAGGGGGAGGGACCCAGTACTTC.

This chain links TRBV18 with TRBJ2-2, with TRBD2 as a possible D gene (6 bases). The CDR3 extends over 16 amino acids. Germline-derived CDR1 and CDR2 are KGHSH and LQKENI. Trimming took 1 base from V and 1 from J, leaving 10 bases between them. CDR3 coding DNA: TGTGCCAGCTCACCACTGGGGGGAGAGAACACCGGGGAGCTGTTTTTT. Translated: CASSPLGGENTGELFF.

The chain links TRBV5-6 to TRBJ1-5, with 11 bases lining up with TRBD1. The J segment lost 7 bases and the V segment lost 4 bases, leaving 7 bases of the junction unmatched. The CDR3 totals 15 residues. Germline CDR1 reads SGHDT; CDR2 reads YYEEEE. The CDR3 DNA is TGTGCCAGCAGCCACGGGACAGGGGGAGACCAGCCCCAGCATTTT. Translating gives CASSHGTGGDQPQHF.

The chain employs TRBV15 and TRBJ1-4; 9 bases map to TRBD1. Germline assignment: CDR1 LNHNV and CDR2 YYDKDF (reference sequence). V lost 5 bases and J lost 7; bases outside the gene matches: 5. The CDR3 extends over 14 amino acids. The CDR3 protein is CATSGTGKFEKLFF. The CDR3 DNA sequence: TGTGCCACCAGCGGGACAGGGAAATTTGAAAAACTGTTTTTT.

The chain recombines TRBV4-2 with TRBJ2-7; TRBD1 matches at 7 bases. V lost 0 bases to trimming and J lost 2 bases; unmatched junction nucleotides: 4. From germline, CDR1 is LGHNA and CDR2 YNFKEQ. CDR3 size: 15 residues. The CDR3 spells CASSQENRGPYEQYF. The CDR3 nucleotides read TGTGCCAGCAGCCAAGAAAACAGGGGCCCCTACGAGCAGTACTTC.

Worth noting for this clone: One end of the junction varies from germline; a read error may be responsible. The chain joins TRBV11-3 to TRBJ2-1; D is possibly TRBD2 (5 bases). The CDR3 length is 15 residues. CDR1 is SGHNT, CDR2 YENEEA, per germline. Written as DNA, the CDR3 is TGTGCCAGCAGCTTAGTTCGGGGTTCCTTCAATGAGCAGTTCTTC. Translated: CASSLVRGSFNEQFF.

The V and J genes are TRBV27 and TRBJ1-4; weak D call: TRBD1 (6 bases). The length of the CDR3 is 15 residues. Germline CDR1 is MNHEY and CDR2 is SMNVEV (reference sequence). The germline V and J ends were trimmed by 8 bases and 7 bases, with 20 bases remaining between them. CDR3 sequence reads: CASGALGGGIEKLFF. In nucleotides, the CDR3 is TGTGCCAGCGGTGCCTTGGGAGGGGGTATTGAAAAACTGTTTTTT.

This chain joins TRBV5-5 and TRBJ2-1; 11 nucleotides line up with TRBD2. The trim removed 6 bases at V and 5 bases at J, leaving 7 bases unmatched. Germline assignment: CDR1 SGHKS and CDR2 YYEKEE (reference sequence). The CDR3 spans 15 residues. The CDR3 loop reads CASTTSGGPNNEQFF. As DNA, the CDR3 is TGTGCCAGCACCACTAGCGGGGGCCCTAACAATGAGCAGTTCTTC.

The J gene is TRBJ2-7, the V gene TRBV6-5; a weak D match, TRBD1 (5 bases). The CDR3 is 15 residues long. Germline V gives CDR1 MNHEY, CDR2 SVGAGI. Trimming removed 0 bases from V and 6 bases from J, with 15 bases in between. The CDR3 DNA follows: TGTGCCAGCAGTTACTCGCTTGGTGGGGCATCCGAGCAGTACTTC. Amino acid sequence: CASSYSLGGASEQYF.

In this sample, this clone turned up once. The rearrangement links TRBV20-1 to TRBJ1-2, with 11 bases identical to TRBD1. Germline CDR1 and CDR2: DFQATT and SNEGSKA (reference sequence). J was trimmed by 8 bases and V by 3 bases; bases with no gene match: 17. CDR3 length: 17 amino acids. CDR3 protein: CSASQMQPGTGGGGYTF. CDR3 nucleotides: TGCAGTGCTAGTCAAATGCAACCCGGGACAGGGGGAGGAGGCTACACCTTC.

The chain couples TRBV18 to TRBJ1-1; no firm D call. The V gene lost 2 bases and the J gene lost 0 bases, with 4 bases spanning the gap. Germline CDR1 and CDR2: KGHSH and LQKENI. There are 13 residues in the CDR3. The CDR3 nucleotides are TGTGCCAGCTCACCAGAGATGAACACTGAAGCTTTCTTT. Translated, it gives CASSPEMNTEAFF.

This clone was seen a single time. The CDR3 is CASRTTGRYTGELFF. CDR3 DNA sequence: TGTGCCAGCAGAACAACAGGCAGATACACCGGGGAGCTGTTTTTT. This rearrangement joins TRBV6-5 to TRBJ2-2; TRBD1 is a possible D gene (5 bases). In germline, CDR1 is MNHEY, CDR2 SVGAGI. The V and J ends lost 6 bases and 3 bases respectively, with 14 bases between them. This CDR3 spans 15 amino acids.

The gene calls are TRBV2 and TRBJ1-4; TRBD1 is a possible D gene (6 bases). The V gene's germline CDR1 is SNHLY and CDR2 FYNNEI. The length of the CDR3 is 15 residues. Trimming took 4 bases from V and 8 from J, leaving 17 bases between them. CDR3 loop: CASSGQGRKDEKLFF. DNA of the CDR3: TGTGCCAGCAGTGGGCAGGGGCGCAAGGACGAAAAACTGTTTTTT.

This clone has only one observation. The chain links TRBV5-1 to TRBJ1-2, with 9 bases identical to TRBD1. Germline lookup yields CDR1 SGHRS and CDR2 YFSETQ. The V gene end was trimmed by 4 bases and the J gene end by 6 bases; junction bases not matched to a gene: 13. This CDR3 has 16 residues. CDR3 loop: CASSLGVPGQGHGYTF. Written as DNA, the CDR3 is TGCGCCAGCAGCCTTGGGGTCCCGGGACAGGGACATGGCTACACCTTC.

This chain links TRBV6-5 with TRBJ2-3; perhaps TRBD2 as D (5 bases). This CDR3 spans 13 amino acids. Germline V gene data show CDR1 as MNHEY and CDR2 as SVGAGI. Trimming took off 6 bases at V and 4 bases at J, with 11 bases between the two ends. The CDR3 region has the DNA TGTGCCAGCAGCCTACTAGAATCAGATACGCAGTATTTT. It encodes CASSLLESDTQYF.

J is TRBJ2-5 and V is TRBV4-1, with a tentative D call TRBD2 (7 bases). The CDR3 is 16 residues long. V was pared by 4 bases and J by 1 base, with 16 bases between. Germline values: CDR1 MGHRA, CDR2 YSYEKL. This chain's CDR3 is CASSPLVRGLQETQYF. As DNA, the CDR3 is TGCGCCAGCAGCCCCCTGGTGCGGGGGCTCCAAGAGACCCAGTACTTC.

This clone is labeled medium-sized. The gene calls are TRBV6-5 and TRBJ1-2; 10 nucleotides agree with TRBD1. The CDR3 extends over 15 amino acids. Germline assignment: CDR1 MNHEY and CDR2 SVGAGI. V dropped 7 bases and J dropped 11; count of bases not matched to a gene: 16. The CDR3 reads CASKKTGTGASSYTF. CDR3 coding DNA: TGTGCCAGCAAAAAAACCGGGACAGGGGCGTCTAGTTACACCTTC.

V and J are TRBV7-6 and TRBJ1-2, with 9 bases that match TRBD1. Trimming cost V 5 bases and J 3 bases; bases outside gene matches: 10. Germline CDR1 reads SGHVS; CDR2 reads FNYEAQ. This CDR3 is 16 amino acids long. The CDR3 nucleotides are TGTGCCAGCAGCCCGGGACAGGGAATGATGTACTATGGCTACACCTTC. This encodes CASSPGQGMMYYGYTF.

The chain recombines TRBV6-1 with TRBJ2-5; D possibly corresponds to TRBD2 (5 bases). The CDR3 runs to 15 residues. The germline V gene encodes CDR1 MNHNS and CDR2 SASEGT. V lost 2 bases and J lost 2, with 12 bases in between. This chain's CDR3 is CASSEWDRLQETQYF. The CDR3 nucleotides read TGTGCCAGCAGTGAATGGGATAGACTACAAGAGACCCAGTACTTC.

The chain is built from TRBV12-3 or TRBV12-4 and TRBJ2-1, with D possibly matching TRBD1 (5 bases). The CDR3 runs 12 residues. Trimming cost V 2 bases and J 6 bases, with 5 bases left between them. The CDR3 coding sequence is TGTGCCAGCAGTTTAAGGGGCAATGAGCAGTTCTTC. Translated, it gives CASSLRGNEQFF.

The CDR3 coding sequence is TGTGCCAGCAGGGGGACAGGGCCTAATTCACCCCTCCACTTT. Translating gives CASRGTGPNSPLHF. This sequence joins TRBV6-5 and TRBJ1-6; 9 bases match TRBD1. CDR1 MNHEY and CDR2 SVGAGI come from the germline V gene. This CDR3 is built from 14 residues. V was pared by 6 bases and J by 6 bases, with 3 bases of the junction left unmatched.

This clone was seen at least ten times. The chain is built from TRBV4-3 and TRBJ2-5; 7 bases are shared with TRBD1. J lost 5 bases, V lost 4 bases, and 10 bases had no gene match. CDR3 size: 15 residues. Per the germline V gene, CDR1 is LGHNA and CDR2 is YSLEER. The CDR3 coding sequence is TGCGCCAGCAGCCGCGGACAGGCCGGGCAGGAGACCCAGTACTTC. Protein product: CASSRGQAGQETQYF.